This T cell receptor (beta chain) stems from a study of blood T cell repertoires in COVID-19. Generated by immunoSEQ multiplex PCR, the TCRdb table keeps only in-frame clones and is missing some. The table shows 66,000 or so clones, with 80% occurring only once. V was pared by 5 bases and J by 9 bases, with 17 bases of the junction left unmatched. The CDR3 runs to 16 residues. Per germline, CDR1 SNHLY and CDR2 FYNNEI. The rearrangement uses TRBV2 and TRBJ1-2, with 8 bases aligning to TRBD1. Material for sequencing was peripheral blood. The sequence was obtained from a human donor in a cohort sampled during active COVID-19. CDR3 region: CASSPGQASRGYSYTF. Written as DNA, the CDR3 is TGTGCCAGCAGTCCGGGACAGGCCTCACGGGGATACAGCTACACCTTC.